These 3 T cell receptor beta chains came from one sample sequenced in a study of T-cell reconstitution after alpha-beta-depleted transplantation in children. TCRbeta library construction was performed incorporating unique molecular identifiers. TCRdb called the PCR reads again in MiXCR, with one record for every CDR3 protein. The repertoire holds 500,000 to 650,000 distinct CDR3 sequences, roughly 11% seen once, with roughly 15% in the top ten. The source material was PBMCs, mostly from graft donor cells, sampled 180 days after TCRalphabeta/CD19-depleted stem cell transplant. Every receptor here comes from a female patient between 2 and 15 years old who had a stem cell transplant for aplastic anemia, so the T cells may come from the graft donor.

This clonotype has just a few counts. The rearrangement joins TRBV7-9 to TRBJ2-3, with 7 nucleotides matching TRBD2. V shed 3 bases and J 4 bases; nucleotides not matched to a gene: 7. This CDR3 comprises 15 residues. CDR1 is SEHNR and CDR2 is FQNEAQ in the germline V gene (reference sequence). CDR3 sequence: CASSFGGSGADTQYF. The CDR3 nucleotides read TGTGCCAGCAGCTTTGGCGGGAGTGGTGCAGATACGCAGTATTTT.

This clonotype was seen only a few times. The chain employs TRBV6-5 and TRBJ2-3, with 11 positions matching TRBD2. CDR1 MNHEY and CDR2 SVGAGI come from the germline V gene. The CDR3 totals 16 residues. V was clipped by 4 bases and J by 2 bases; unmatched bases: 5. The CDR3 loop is CASSFISGRATDTQYF. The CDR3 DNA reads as TGTGCCAGCAGTTTCATTAGCGGGAGGGCCACAGATACGCAGTATTTT.

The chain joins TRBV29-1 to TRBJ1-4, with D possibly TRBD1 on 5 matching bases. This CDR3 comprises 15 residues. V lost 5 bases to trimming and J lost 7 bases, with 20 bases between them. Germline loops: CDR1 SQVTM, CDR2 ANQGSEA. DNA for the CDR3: TGCAGCGTTTGGCAGCGTTACAGGTGGGGTGAAAAACTGTTTTTT. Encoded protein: CSVWQRYRWGEKLFF. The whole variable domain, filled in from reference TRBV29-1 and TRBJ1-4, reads SAVISQKPSRDICQRGTSLTIQCQVDSQVTMMFWYRQQPGQSLTLIATANQGSEATYESGFVIDKFPISRPNLTFSTLTVSNMSPEDSSIYLCSVWQRYRWGEKLFFGSGTQLSVL.